Given below is one T cell receptor (beta chain) in context. The V end lost 6 bases, the J end lost 3 bases, and 8 bases lay between the germline ends. Per germline, CDR1 LNHDA and CDR2 SQIVND (reference sequence). The CDR3 is made up of 13 amino acids. The data stem from a study of shared clonotypes between healthy human individuals. The data were produced by immunoSEQ multiplex PCR, yet TCRdb's version contains in-frame clones alone and is incomplete. Of about 2 million clones listed, 90% to 95% are singletons. The receptor comes from a man aged 18 to 30 in good health. Sequencing was performed on naive CD4+ T cells sorted from blood. Subset denoted: CD45RA+ positively selected. The V gene is TRBV19, the J gene TRBJ2-2; D gene unclear. Here the CDR3 reads CASRLRDTGELFF. The CDR3 DNA reads as TGTGCCAGTAGGTTGAGAGACACCGGGGAGCTGTTTTTT. The complete variable domain, with remaining parts taken from reference TRBV19 and TRBJ2-2, reads DGGITQSPKYLFRKEGQNVTLSCEQNLNHDAMYWYRQDPGQGLRLIYYSQIVNDFQKGDIAEGYSVSREKKESFPLTVTSAQKNPTAFYLCASRLRDTGELFFGEGSRLTVL.